The present entry profiles one T cell receptor beta chain with its context. Which antigen it targets is not known. Base qualities are not recorded, but no much larger clone differs from it by a single base. TCRbeta CDR3 regions were amplified from genomic DNA using the immunoSEQ Assay, a bias-controlled multiplex PCR. On the study's bioinformatics: The number of nucleated cells in each sample was estimated by amplification of reference gene primers within the assay. To quantify the absolute abundance of each unique TCRbeta CDR3 rearrangement, sequence reads were collapsed and filtered. Productive Simpson clonality was computed per sample as the square root of Simpson's diversity index over productive rearrangements. Here the immuneACCESS table is served through TCRdb, limited to in-frame sequences with V and J called. Missing clones are a known gap in these copies; in checked studies unresolved V genes cover under half, and the rest lacks a known reason. D and trimming were read from the DNA, whereas the V and J calls and clone size are those reported in that table. The table for this sample lists 15,000 to 17,000 clones; about 85% of them were counted only once. The top ten constitute around 49% of the sample.

These data originate in a study of blood T cell repertoires in COVID-19 (dated by TCRdb to the early 2020s). At the level of the whole study: Collaborator samples came from the United States, Italy and Spain and covered acute and convalescent phases of COVID-19. The material from the prospective study consisted of cDNA or gDNA derived from T cells, B-cell-depleted T cells, or PBMCs. The dataset comprised deeply sampled blood TCRbeta repertoires from subjects exposed to, actively infected with, or recovered from COVID-19. A freely available public database, intended as a resource for researchers studying the immune response to SARS-CoV-2, is where the repertoires were released. Samples came from the ongoing ImmuneRACE study (first 160 participants) plus 1,254 subjects from 6 global collaborators. A de-identified subject ID, COVID-19 status, age in years and sex were almost always included in the sample metadata. Where available, HLA class I and class II types were obtained from metadata supplied by the sample provider rather than from assay-based typing.

The cysteine opens and the phenylalanine closes a CDR3 of 17 amino acids. Only CDR3 DNA remains: 51 bases, in frame from the first base. V loses 6 bases of germline sequence and J loses 3 bases, and the interval between the two ends is 18 bases. CDR1 LGHDT and CDR2 YNNKEL are derived from the germline V gene (reference sequence). Collaborating institutions collected whole blood in K2EDTA tubes following their own protocols. For TCRbeta analysis, collaborator samples were shipped as frozen whole blood, as isolated PBMCs, or as DNA extracted from either sample type. The study at large found these results: The quantity of clinical and demographic metadata differed by source and by participant and was supplied without curation.

Source material: peripheral blood. This TCR derives from a man aged 55-75 years with acute or convalescent COVID-19. This chain is built from TRBV3-1 (or the pseudogene TRBV3-2) and TRBJ2-6; TRBD2 might be the D gene, on 5 matching bases. The sequenced DNA: TGTGCCAGCAGTGGGAGTCTGGGTGTTTATGGGGCCAACGTCCTGACTTTC. Its translation is CASSGSLGVYGANVLTF.